Below, 17 T cell receptor beta chains from the same sample are listed, as sequenced in a study of identical twins. TCRdb ran MiXCR on the 5' RACE reads and lists one entry per CDR3 protein. In the table there are roughly 290,000 distinct CDR3 sequences, 7.5% to 9.5% of which are singletons. The same sample was also studied in work on yellow fever vaccine responses in identical twins.

The specimen was CD8+ T cells sorted from blood. Receptors were obtained from a woman aged 18-30 years in good health.

This clonotype showed up many times. The J gene is TRBJ1-1, the V gene TRBV3-1; 7 nucleotides line up with TRBD1. J gave up 7 bases and V 4 bases, and 3 bases lay outside the gene matches. This CDR3 comprises 12 residues. Germline CDR1 reads LGHDT; CDR2 reads YNNKEL (reference sequence). CDR3 bases: TGTGCCAGCAGCCCGACAGGGCTTGAAGCTTTCTTT. Encoded protein: CASSPTGLEAFF.

This clonotype was counted many times. The rearrangement joins TRBV27 to TRBJ2-2, with D maybe TRBD2 (5 bases). Per germline, CDR1 MNHEY and CDR2 SMNVEV (reference sequence). V dropped 3 bases and J dropped 6 bases, with 8 bases sitting between them. This CDR3 has 13 residues. CDR3 sequence reads: CASSFFSAGELFF. CDR3 in DNA: TGTGCCAGCAGTTTCTTTAGCGCCGGGGAGCTGTTTTTT.

The chain combines TRBV6-2 or TRBV6-3 with TRBJ2-1; D could derive from TRBD1 or TRBD2 (5 bases each). Trimming cost V 11 bases and J 3 bases, with 11 bases left between them. The CDR3 contains 12 residues. The germline gives CDR1 MNHEY, CDR2 SVGEGT. CDR3 coding DNA: TGTGCCTCGGGACGGTTCTACAATGAGCAGTTCTTC. This codes for CASGRFYNEQFF.

This clonotype was counted ten times or more. V and J are TRBV6-5 and TRBJ2-2; D is undetermined. Germline V gene data show CDR1 as MNHEY and CDR2 as SVGAGI. The V end was cut by 0 bases, the J end by 6 bases, with 17 bases between. This CDR3 region has 17 residues. The CDR3 DNA reads as TGTGCCAGCAGTTACTCGAGAAGGCTAGTAAACGCCGGGGAGCTGTTTTTT. Translation gives CASSYSRRLVNAGELFF.

This clonotype appeared a few times. The chain uses TRBV7-9 and TRBJ2-3; 11 bases are a match to TRBD2. The CDR3 consists of 14 residues. The germline V gene encodes CDR1 SEHNR and CDR2 FQNEAQ (reference sequence). Trimming removed 5 bases from V and 6 bases from J; junction bases left unmatched: 4. The CDR3 sequence is CASSRLAGIDTQYF. CDR3 sequence (DNA): TGTGCCAGCAGCCGACTAGCGGGGATCGATACGCAGTATTTT.

In this sample, this clonotype turned up many times. This rearrangement joins TRBV5-6 to TRBJ2-1; no clear D gene. Germline V gene lookup returns CDR1 SGHDT and CDR2 YYEEEE. There are 15 residues in the CDR3. Trimming took off 0 bases at V and 0 bases at J, with 7 bases between the two ends. CDR3 sequence reads: CASSLAPDSYNEQFF. CDR3 nucleotides: TGTGCCAGCAGCTTGGCCCCGGACTCCTACAATGAGCAGTTCTTC. The variable domain in full, completed from reference TRBV5-6 and TRBJ2-1, reads DAGVTQSPTHLIKTRGQQVTLRCSPKSGHDTVSWYQQALGQGPQFIFQYYEEEERQRGNFPDRFSGHQFPNYSSELNVNALLLGDSALYLCASSLAPDSYNEQFFGPGTRLTVL.

This clonotype was seen at least ten times. This rearrangement joins TRBV12-3 or TRBV12-4 to TRBJ1-2; D is ambiguous. The CDR3 totals 12 residues. V gave up 5 bases and J gave up 6 bases, with 10 bases separating them. CDR3 coding DNA: TGTGCCAGCAGTGCCGGGCGAGATGGCTACACCTTC. Its protein product is CASSAGRDGYTF.

This chain connects TRBV30 to TRBJ2-7; no definite D call. Germline lookup yields CDR1 GTSNPN and CDR2 SVGIG (reference sequence). CDR3 size: 13 residues. The V gene lost 1 base and the J gene lost 0 bases, with 7 bases spanning the gap. Written as DNA, the CDR3 is TGTGCCTGGAGTGACGGGTCCTCCTACGAGCAGTACTTC. This translates into CAWSDGSSYEQYF.

V gene TRBV6-5 combines with J gene TRBJ1-2, with D uncertain. The CDR3 totals 11 residues. With 4 bases removed from V and 8 bases from J, the gap between germline ends came to 8 bases. Germline CDR1 is MNHEY and CDR2 is SVGAGI. CDR3 residues: CASSWGEGYTF. In DNA, the CDR3 is TGTGCCAGCAGTTGGGGAGAAGGCTACACCTTC.

This clonotype has a count of ten or more. The chain couples TRBV27 to TRBJ2-1; TRBD2 aligns across 11 bases. Germline CDR1 and CDR2: MNHEY and SMNVEV (reference sequence). The CDR3 extends over 15 amino acids. Trimming cost V 7 bases and J 5 bases; bases outside gene matches: 7. The CDR3, as DNA: TGTGCCAGCACCTTACTAGCGGGAGCCCACAATGAGCAGTTCTTC. Its translation: CASTLLAGAHNEQFF.

The chain couples TRBV27 to TRBJ2-7, with a weak D call TRBD2 (7 bases). CDR1 and CDR2 (germline): MNHEY, SMNVEV (reference sequence). The V end lost 5 bases, the J end lost 0 bases, and 14 bases lay between the germline ends. CDR3 size: 15 residues. The CDR3 region has the DNA TGTGCCAGCAGTGCCAACAGGGACTACTCCTACGAGCAGTACTTC. Encoded protein: CASSANRDYSYEQYF.

This clonotype occurred a few times. This sequence joins TRBV7-9 and TRBJ2-7, with 9 bases fitting TRBD1. Germline CDR1 and CDR2: SEHNR and FQNEAQ (reference sequence). After removal of 3 bases from V and 1 base from J, the junction contained 4 bases not matched to a gene. The CDR3 has 15 amino acids. The CDR3: CASSFAGTGSYEQYF. The CDR3 DNA reads TGTGCCAGCAGCTTCGCCGGGACAGGGTCCTACGAGCAGTACTTC.

This clonotype was counted only a few times. The CDR3 nucleotides read TGTGCCAGCAGCCATCGAGGACAGGGGGACTACGAGCAGTACTTC. This sequence encodes CASSHRGQGDYEQYF. The chain uses TRBV3-1 and TRBJ2-7; 10 nucleotides line up with TRBD1. This CDR3 is built from 15 residues. V was pared by 3 bases and J by 3 bases, with 5 bases of the junction left unmatched. Germline CDR1 and CDR2: LGHDT and YNNKEL (reference sequence).

The table lists this clonotype with a few counts. The chain joins TRBV12-3 or TRBV12-4 to TRBJ2-7, with TRBD2 identical over 7 bases. CDR3 length equals 12 residues. The ends lost 4 bases at V and 4 bases at J; junction bases unmatched: 1. CDR3 DNA sequence: TGTGCCAGCAGTTCCGGGAGGTACGAGCAGTACTTC. This codes for CASSSGRYEQYF.

This clonotype was counted a few times. This chain links TRBV20-1 with TRBJ2-5; D possibly corresponds to TRBD1 (6 bases). Trimming stripped 0 bases from V and 1 base from J, with 18 bases between. The CDR3 sequence is 17 residues long. Germline CDR1 is DFQATT and CDR2 is SNEGSKA (reference sequence). The CDR3 protein is CSARDTFRDTRQETQYF. In DNA, the CDR3 is TGCAGTGCTAGAGATACGTTCCGGGACACCCGCCAAGAGACCCAGTACTTC.

In its sample, this clonotype was seen many times. J is TRBJ1-2 and V is TRBV6-1; D might be TRBD1 (5 bases). With 7 bases removed from V and 0 bases from J, the gap between germline ends came to 15 bases. Germline-derived CDR1 and CDR2 are MNHNS and SASEGT. CDR3 size: 15 residues. DNA for the CDR3: TGTGCCAGCACCCTCGGGGCCTCCCCTAACTATGGCTACACCTTC. This translates into CASTLGASPNYGYTF.

This clonotype was detected ten times or more. The chain combines TRBV6-2 or TRBV6-3 with TRBJ2-7; tentatively, D is TRBD1 (6 bases). CDR3 length: 15 amino acids. Germline V gene data show CDR1 as MNHEY and CDR2 as SVGEGT. V was clipped by 2 bases and J by 2 bases, with 13 bases between them. CDR3 sequence (DNA): TGTGCCAGCAGTTACCCGTGGACAGCCCCCTACGAGCAGTACTTC. The encoded protein is CASSYPWTAPYEQYF.